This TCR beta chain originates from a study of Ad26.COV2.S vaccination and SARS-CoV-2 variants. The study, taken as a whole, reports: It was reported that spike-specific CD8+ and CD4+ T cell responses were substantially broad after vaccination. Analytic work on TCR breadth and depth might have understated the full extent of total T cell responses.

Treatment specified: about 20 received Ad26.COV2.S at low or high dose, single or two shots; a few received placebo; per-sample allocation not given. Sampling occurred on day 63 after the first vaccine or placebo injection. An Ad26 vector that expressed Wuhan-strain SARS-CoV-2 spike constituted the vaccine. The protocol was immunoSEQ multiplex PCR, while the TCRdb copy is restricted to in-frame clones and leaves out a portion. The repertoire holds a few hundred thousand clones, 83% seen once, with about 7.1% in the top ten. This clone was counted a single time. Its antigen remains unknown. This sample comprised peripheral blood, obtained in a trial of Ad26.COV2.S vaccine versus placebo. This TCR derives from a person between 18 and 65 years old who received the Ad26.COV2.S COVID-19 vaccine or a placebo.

The CDR3 DNA sequence: TGTGCCAGCAGCTACGAAAGGGGTAGAGGGACAGAACCTTTCTTT. This gives the protein CASSYERGRGTEPFF. The V and J genes are TRBV11-1 and TRBJ1-1, with TRBD1 identical over 7 bases. Unmatched junction bases numbered 17, after V lost 4 bases and J lost 12 bases. Germline values: CDR1 SGHAT, CDR2 FQDESV (reference sequence). The CDR3 has 15 amino acids.